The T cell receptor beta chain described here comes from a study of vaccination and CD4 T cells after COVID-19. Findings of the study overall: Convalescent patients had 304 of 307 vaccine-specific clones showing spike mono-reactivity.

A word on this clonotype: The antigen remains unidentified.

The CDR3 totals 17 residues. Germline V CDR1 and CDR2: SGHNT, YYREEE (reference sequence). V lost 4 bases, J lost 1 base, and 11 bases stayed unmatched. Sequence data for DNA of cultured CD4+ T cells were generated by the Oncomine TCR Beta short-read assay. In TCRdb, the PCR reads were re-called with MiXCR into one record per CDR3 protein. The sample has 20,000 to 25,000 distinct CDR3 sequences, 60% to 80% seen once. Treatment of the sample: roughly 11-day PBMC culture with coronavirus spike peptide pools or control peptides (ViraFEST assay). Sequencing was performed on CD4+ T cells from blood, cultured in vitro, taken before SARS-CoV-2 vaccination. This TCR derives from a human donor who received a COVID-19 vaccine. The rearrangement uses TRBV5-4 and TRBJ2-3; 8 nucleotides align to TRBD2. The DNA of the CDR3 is TGTGCCAGCAGCCCCCCCGCGGGGGGCCGACGCACAGATACGCAGTATTTT. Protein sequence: CASSPPAGGRRTDTQYF.